The 15 T cell receptor beta chains in this list originate from one sample, sequenced in a study of T cell responses to AZD1222 COVID-19 vaccine. The repertoire was sequenced with immunoSEQ multiplex PCR; TCRdb's copy has only in-frame clones and lacks some. The sample has 150,000 or so clones; roughly 93% are singletons. Sequences were derived from peripheral blood, sampled on day 0 of AZD1222 vaccination. These TCRs come from an adult in good health.

The chain links TRBV4-1 to TRBJ2-5, with TRBD1 matching 10 bases. V lost 3 bases, J lost 0 bases, and 10 bases stayed unmatched. Germline V lookup: CDR1 MGHRA, CDR2 YSYEKL. The CDR3 has 18 amino acids. In nucleotides, the CDR3 is TGCGCCAGCAGCCAGGAGGAAAAGGGACAGGGGAACCAAGAGACCCAGTACTTC. Translation: CASSQEEKGQGNQETQYF.

J is TRBJ1-1 and V is TRBV6-5; 7 nucleotides line up with TRBD1. V trimming: 7 bases; J trimming: 1 base; junction bases outside the gene matches: 3. The CDR3 extends over 13 amino acids. Looked up from germline, CDR1 is MNHEY and CDR2 is SVGAGI. CDR3 loop: CASIRQGNTEAFF. The DNA of the CDR3 is TGTGCCAGCATTAGACAGGGGAACACTGAAGCTTTCTTT.

This chain joins TRBV19 and TRBJ1-5; 10 nucleotides agree with TRBD1. CDR3 size: 14 residues. Unmatched junction bases numbered 4, after V lost 6 bases and J lost 5 bases. Germline CDR1 reads LNHDA; CDR2 reads SQIVND (reference sequence). CDR3 residues: CASRDRGQDQPQHF. DNA of the CDR3: TGTGCCAGTAGAGACAGGGGGCAGGATCAGCCCCAGCATTTT.

The chain joins TRBV24-1 to TRBJ2-7, with no clear D. Germline V gene lookup returns CDR1 KGHDR and CDR2 SFDVKD. This CDR3 region has 15 residues. V dropped 9 bases and J dropped 0 bases, with 17 bases sitting between them. In DNA form, the CDR3 reads TGTGCCACCGGGAAATCAAAAGACGGCTCCTACGAGCAGTACTTC. Translating it yields CATGKSKDGSYEQYF.

The gene calls are TRBV5-1 and TRBJ1-6; TRBD1 is a possible D gene (5 bases). The CDR3 covers 14 residues. V lost 3 bases to trimming and J lost 5 bases, with 9 bases between them. From germline, CDR1 is SGHRS and CDR2 YFSETQ. CDR3 loop: CASSSDTDNSPLHF. CDR3 in DNA: TGCGCCAGCAGCTCGGACACCGATAATTCACCCCTCCACTTT.

This chain uses TRBV7-9 with TRBJ1-1, with D perhaps matching TRBD1 (5 bases). Germline V lookup: CDR1 SEHNR, CDR2 FQNEAQ (reference sequence). This CDR3 spans 15 amino acids. V lost 5 bases and J 1 base, leaving 14 bases between the germline ends. The CDR3 protein is CASSPVGGGNTEAFF. The CDR3 DNA reads as TGTGCCAGCAGCCCGGTGGGGGGAGGGAACACTGAAGCTTTCTTT.

This sequence joins TRBV5-1 and TRBJ2-7; 10 bases match TRBD2. Germline V gene data show CDR1 as SGHRS and CDR2 as YFSETQ. V dropped 0 bases and J dropped 9; count of bases not matched to a gene: 6. The CDR3 sequence is 14 residues long. CDR3 nucleotide sequence: TGCGCCAGCAGCTTGGATCCAGCGGGAGGGTCGCAGTACTTC. Its translation is CASSLDPAGGSQYF.

Here the CDR3 DNA reads TGTGCCAGCAGCTTAGGGCAGGAATATCAGCCCCAGCATTTT. Protein: CASSLGQEYQPQHF. The genes are TRBV7-2 and TRBJ1-5; no definite D call. The CDR3 totals 14 residues. V lost 1 base and J 5 bases, leaving 9 bases between the germline ends. Germline V CDR1 and CDR2: SGHTA, FQGNSA.

This chain joins TRBV4-2 and TRBJ1-4; D not resolved. CDR3 length equals 17 residues. Trimming took 0 bases from V and 2 from J, leaving 13 bases between them. Germline V gives CDR1 LGHNA, CDR2 YNFKEQ. The CDR3 DNA sequence: TGTGCCAGCAGCCAAGATTACAGAAGCTCCACTAATGAAAAACTGTTTTTT. This gives the protein CASSQDYRSSTNEKLFF.

The chain is built from TRBV5-4 and TRBJ2-1; 9 bases are shared with TRBD2. This CDR3 comprises 15 residues. J gave up 11 bases and V 1 base, and 10 bases lay outside the gene matches. Germline loops: CDR1 SGHNT, CDR2 YYREEE (reference sequence). DNA of the CDR3: TGTGCCAGCAGCTTGTGGTCTAGCGGGGTATTTAAGCAGTTCTTC. Translating it yields CASSLWSSGVFKQFF.

In this sample, this clone turned up a few times. The chain couples TRBV25-1 to TRBJ2-2, with D possibly matching TRBD1 (5 bases). V lost 3 bases, J lost 0 bases, and 8 bases lay in between. The CDR3 has 15 residues. In germline, CDR1 is MGHDK, CDR2 SYGVNS. The CDR3 loop is CASSELGPNTGELFF. CDR3 nucleotide sequence: TGTGCCAGCAGTGAGCTGGGGCCGAACACCGGGGAGCTGTTTTTT. The whole variable domain, remainder taken from reference TRBV25-1 and TRBJ2-2, is EADIYQTPRYLVIGTGKKITLECSQTMGHDKMYWYQQDPGMELHLIHYSYGVNSTEKGDLSSESTVSRIRTEHFPLTLESARPSHTSQYLCASSELGPNTGELFFGEGSRLTVL.

The rearrangement links TRBV7-9 to TRBJ2-7; D tentatively reads TRBD1 or TRBD2 (5 bases each). V was shortened by 2 bases and J by 3 bases, with 20 bases between the two germline ends. CDR1 and CDR2 (germline): SEHNR, FQNEAQ (reference sequence). This CDR3 region has 17 residues. In DNA, the CDR3 is TGTGCCAGCAGCTTACGCCGGGGACCTCTAGAAGACTACGAGCAGTACTTC. This translates into CASSLRRGPLEDYEQYF.

This sequence joins TRBV7-2 and TRBJ2-7, with a possible D match to TRBD2 (5 bases). The CDR3 spans 15 residues. The germline CDR1 and CDR2 sequences are SGHTA and FQGNSA. The V gene lost 1 base and the J gene lost 2 bases, with 12 bases spanning the gap. The CDR3 region has the DNA TGTGCCAGCAGCTTAGGGGTGCAGCGGACCTACGAGCAGTACTTC. It is translated as CASSLGVQRTYEQYF. The variable domain in full, completed from reference TRBV7-2 and TRBJ2-7, reads GAGVSQSPSNKVTEKGKDVELRCDPISGHTALYWYRQSLGQGLEFLIYFQGNSAPDKSGLPSDRFSAERTGGSVSTLTIQRTQQEDSAVYLCASSLGVQRTYEQYFGPGTRLTVT.

The V gene is TRBV5-1, the J gene TRBJ2-3; TRBD2 aligns across 10 bases. Germline V lookup: CDR1 SGHRS, CDR2 YFSETQ. The CDR3 spans 16 residues. The V and J ends lost 0 bases and 5 bases, in that order; junction bases with no gene match: 6. CDR3 sequence reads: CASSLGAGGPGDTQYF. The DNA for the CDR3 is TGCGCCAGCAGCTTGGGAGCGGGAGGGCCCGGAGATACGCAGTATTTT.

The chain recombines TRBV5-5 with TRBJ1-2; 7 bases align to TRBD1. This CDR3 region has 16 residues. After removal of 4 bases from V and 5 bases from J, the junction contained 14 bases not matched to a gene. Germline assignment: CDR1 SGHKS and CDR2 YYEKEE (reference sequence). In DNA form, the CDR3 reads TGTGCCAGCAGCCCGAGGGAGGGGGCGACCCCATATGGCTACACCTTC. Protein: CASSPREGATPYGYTF.